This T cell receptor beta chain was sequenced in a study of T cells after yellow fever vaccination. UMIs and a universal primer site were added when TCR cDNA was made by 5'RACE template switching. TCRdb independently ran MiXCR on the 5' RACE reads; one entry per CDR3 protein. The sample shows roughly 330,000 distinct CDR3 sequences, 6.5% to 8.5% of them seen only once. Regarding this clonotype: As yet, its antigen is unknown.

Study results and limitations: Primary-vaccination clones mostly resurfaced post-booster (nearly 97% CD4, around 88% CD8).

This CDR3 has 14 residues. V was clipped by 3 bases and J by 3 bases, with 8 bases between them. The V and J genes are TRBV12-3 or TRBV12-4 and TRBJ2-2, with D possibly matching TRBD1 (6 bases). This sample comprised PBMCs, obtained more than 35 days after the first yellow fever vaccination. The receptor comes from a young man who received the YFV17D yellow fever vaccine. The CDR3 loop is CASSFWTDTGELFF. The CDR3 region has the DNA TGTGCCAGCAGTTTTTGGACAGACACCGGGGAGCTGTTTTTT.